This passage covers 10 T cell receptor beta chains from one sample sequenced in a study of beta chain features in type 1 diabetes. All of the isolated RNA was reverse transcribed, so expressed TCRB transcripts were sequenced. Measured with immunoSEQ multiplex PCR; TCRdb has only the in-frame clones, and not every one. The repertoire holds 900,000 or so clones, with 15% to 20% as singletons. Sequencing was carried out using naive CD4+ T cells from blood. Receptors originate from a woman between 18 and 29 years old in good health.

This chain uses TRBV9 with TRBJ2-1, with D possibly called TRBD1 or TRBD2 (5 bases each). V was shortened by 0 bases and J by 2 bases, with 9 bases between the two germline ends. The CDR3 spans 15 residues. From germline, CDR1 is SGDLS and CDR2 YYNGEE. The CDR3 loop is CASSVVEGPYNEQFF. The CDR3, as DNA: TGTGCCAGCAGCGTAGTAGAGGGACCCTACAATGAGCAGTTCTTC. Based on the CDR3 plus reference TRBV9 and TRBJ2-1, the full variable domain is DSGVTQTPKHLITATGQRVTLRCSPRSGDLSVYWYQQSLDQGLQFLIQYYNGEERAKGNILERFSAQQFPDLHSELNLSSLELGDSALYFCASSVVEGPYNEQFFGPGTRLTVL.

Written as DNA, the CDR3 is TGCGCCAGCAGTATCAGGGGGGCAGATACGCAGTATTTT. This encodes CASSIRGADTQYF. V and J are TRBV4-3 and TRBJ2-3, with D tentatively TRBD1 (7 bases). Germline V gives CDR1 LGHNA, CDR2 YSLEER. This CDR3 has 13 amino acids. The V and J ends lost 6 bases and 4 bases respectively, with 11 bases between them.

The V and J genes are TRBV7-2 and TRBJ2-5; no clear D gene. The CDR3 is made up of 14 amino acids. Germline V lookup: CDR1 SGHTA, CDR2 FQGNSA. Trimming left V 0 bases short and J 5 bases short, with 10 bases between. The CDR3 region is CASSLAGRRETQYF. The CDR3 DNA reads TGTGCCAGCAGCTTAGCCGGTCGCCGGGAGACCCAGTACTTC. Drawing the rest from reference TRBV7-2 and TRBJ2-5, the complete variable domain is GAGVSQSPSNKVTEKGKDVELRCDPISGHTALYWYRQSLGQGLEFLIYFQGNSAPDKSGLPSDRFSAERTGGSVSTLTIQRTQQEDSAVYLCASSLAGRRETQYFGPGTRLLVL.

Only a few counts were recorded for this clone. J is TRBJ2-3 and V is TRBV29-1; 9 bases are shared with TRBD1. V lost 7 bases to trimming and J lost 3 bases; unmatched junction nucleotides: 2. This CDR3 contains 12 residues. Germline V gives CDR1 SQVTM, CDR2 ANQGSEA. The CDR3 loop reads CSGGTGTDTQYF. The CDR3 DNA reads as TGCAGCGGAGGGACAGGGACAGATACGCAGTATTTT.

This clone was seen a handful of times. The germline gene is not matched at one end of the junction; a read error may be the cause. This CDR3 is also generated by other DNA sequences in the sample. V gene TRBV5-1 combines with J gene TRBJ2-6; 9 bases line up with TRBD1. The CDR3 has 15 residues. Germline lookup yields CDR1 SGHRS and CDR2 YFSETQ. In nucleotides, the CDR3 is TGCGCCAGCAGCCGGACAGGGGCTGGGGCCAACGTCCTGACCTTC. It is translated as CASSRTGAGANVLTF.

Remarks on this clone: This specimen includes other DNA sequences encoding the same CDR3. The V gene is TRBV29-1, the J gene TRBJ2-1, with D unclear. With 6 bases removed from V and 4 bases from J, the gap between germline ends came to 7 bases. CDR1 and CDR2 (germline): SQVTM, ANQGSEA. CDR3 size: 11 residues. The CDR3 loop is CSVGPYNEQFF. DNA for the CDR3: TGCAGCGTCGGACCTTACAATGAGCAGTTCTTC.

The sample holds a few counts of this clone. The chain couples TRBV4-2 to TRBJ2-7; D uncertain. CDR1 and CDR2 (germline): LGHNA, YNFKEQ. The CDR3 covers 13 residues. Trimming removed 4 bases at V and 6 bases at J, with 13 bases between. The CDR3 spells CASSPENPFEQYF. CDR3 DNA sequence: TGTGCCAGCAGCCCGGAAAACCCTTTCGAGCAGTACTTC.

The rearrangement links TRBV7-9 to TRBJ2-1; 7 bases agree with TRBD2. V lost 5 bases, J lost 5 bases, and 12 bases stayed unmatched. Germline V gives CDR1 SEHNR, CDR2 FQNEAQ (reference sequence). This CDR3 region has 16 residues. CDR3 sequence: CASSGRGGSGNNEQFF. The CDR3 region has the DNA TGTGCCAGCAGCGGCCGGGGCGGGAGTGGGAACAATGAGCAGTTCTTC.

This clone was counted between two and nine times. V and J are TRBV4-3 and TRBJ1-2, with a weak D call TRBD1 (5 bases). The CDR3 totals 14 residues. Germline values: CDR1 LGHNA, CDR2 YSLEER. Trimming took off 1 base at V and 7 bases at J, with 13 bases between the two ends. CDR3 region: CASSQGRGVPGYTF. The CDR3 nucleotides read TGCGCCAGCAGCCAAGGTCGGGGGGTGCCTGGCTACACCTTC.

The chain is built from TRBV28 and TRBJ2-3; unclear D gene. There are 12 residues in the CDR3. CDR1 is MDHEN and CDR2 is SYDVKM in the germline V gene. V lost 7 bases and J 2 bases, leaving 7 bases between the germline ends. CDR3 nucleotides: TGTGCCAGCACCAGCAACACAGATACGCAGTATTTT. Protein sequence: CASTSNTDTQYF.